What follows is one TCR beta chain and its context. The protocol was immunoSEQ multiplex PCR, while the TCRdb copy is restricted to in-frame clones and leaves out a portion. The table lists tens of thousands of clones, about 95% of them singletons. The data are from a study of T cell changes during pregnancy in multiple sclerosis. The germline CDR1 and CDR2 sequences are SGDLS and YYNGEE. This CDR3 comprises 13 residues. The germline V and J ends were trimmed by 3 bases and 1 base, with 7 bases remaining between them. The chain recombines TRBV9 with TRBJ1-1, with D perhaps matching TRBD1 (6 bases). The receptor comes from a female donor with multiple sclerosis, enrolled in a pregnancy study. Sequencing was performed on peripheral blood, taken in the third trimester of pregnancy. The CDR3 sequence is CASSEGQNTEAFF. DNA for the CDR3: TGTGCCAGCAGCGAGGGACAGAACACTGAAGCTTTCTTT.